These 5 T cell receptor beta chains were all obtained from the same sample, sequenced in a study of graft-versus-host responses after intestinal transplantation. The protocol was immunoSEQ multiplex PCR, while the TCRdb copy is restricted to in-frame clones and leaves out a portion. The table lists over 45,000 clones, roughly 90% of them singletons. The specimen comprised PBMCs, sampled 26 days after transplant. These TCRs come from a human patient who received an intestinal transplant, so some T cells may come from the graft donor.

This chain connects TRBV25-1 to TRBJ1-1, with TRBD1 matching over 10 bases. With 5 bases clipped from V and 6 bases from J, the junction kept 3 bases outside the gene matches. CDR1 is MGHDK, CDR2 SYGVNS, per germline. The CDR3 is 13 residues long. This chain's CDR3 is CASSIDRGPEAFF. The CDR3 DNA follows: TGTGCCAGCAGTATCGACAGGGGGCCTGAAGCTTTCTTT.

This rearrangement joins TRBV9 to TRBJ1-1, with TRBD1 identical over 10 bases. The CDR3 totals 18 residues. V lost 0 bases and J lost 0; bases outside the gene matches: 8. Germline V CDR1 and CDR2: SGDLS, YYNGEE. The CDR3, as DNA: TGTGCCAGCAGCGTAGCCGGACAGGGGGGCAAGTTGAACACTGAAGCTTTCTTT. Translation gives CASSVAGQGGKLNTEAFF.

The J gene is TRBJ2-5, the V gene TRBV19; 7 bases align to TRBD1. The CDR3 consists of 16 residues. Trimming removed 5 bases from V and 5 bases from J; junction bases left unmatched: 14. Germline CDR1 reads LNHDA; CDR2 reads SQIVND (reference sequence). The CDR3 reads CASSRTGTALLETQYF. The DNA for the CDR3 is TGTGCCAGTAGTCGAACCGGGACAGCTCTCCTTGAGACCCAGTACTTC. Full variable domain (remainder filled in from reference TRBV19 and TRBJ2-5): DGGITQSPKYLFRKEGQNVTLSCEQNLNHDAMYWYRQDPGQGLRLIYYSQIVNDFQKGDIAEGYSVSREKKESFPLTVTSAQKNPTAFYLCASSRTGTALLETQYFGPGTRLLVL.

V and J are TRBV2 and TRBJ1-5; no definite D call. V lost 2 bases to trimming and J lost 5 bases, with 7 bases between them. The CDR3 length is 13 residues. CDR1 and CDR2 from the germline V gene are SNHLY and FYNNEI. In DNA form, the CDR3 reads TGTGCCAGCAGTGAATTCGAGGATCAGCCCCAGCATTTT. Translating it yields CASSEFEDQPQHF. Using reference TRBV2 and TRBJ1-5 for the parts outside the CDR3, the full variable domain is EPEVTQTPSHQVTQMGQEVILRCVPISNHLYFYWYRQILGQKVEFLVSFYNNEISEKSEIFDDQFSVERPDGSNFTLKIRSTKLEDSAMYFCASSEFEDQPQHFGDGTRLSIL.

This chain links TRBV9 with TRBJ1-2; a possible D gene is TRBD1 (5 bases). The CDR3 contains 16 residues. The germline V gene encodes CDR1 SGDLS and CDR2 YYNGEE. Deletions cut 0 bases from V and 5 bases from J, with 17 bases between. The CDR3 sequence is CASSVAAAGIPYGYTF. CDR3 nucleotides: TGTGCCAGCAGCGTAGCTGCGGCAGGGATCCCTTATGGCTACACCTTC.